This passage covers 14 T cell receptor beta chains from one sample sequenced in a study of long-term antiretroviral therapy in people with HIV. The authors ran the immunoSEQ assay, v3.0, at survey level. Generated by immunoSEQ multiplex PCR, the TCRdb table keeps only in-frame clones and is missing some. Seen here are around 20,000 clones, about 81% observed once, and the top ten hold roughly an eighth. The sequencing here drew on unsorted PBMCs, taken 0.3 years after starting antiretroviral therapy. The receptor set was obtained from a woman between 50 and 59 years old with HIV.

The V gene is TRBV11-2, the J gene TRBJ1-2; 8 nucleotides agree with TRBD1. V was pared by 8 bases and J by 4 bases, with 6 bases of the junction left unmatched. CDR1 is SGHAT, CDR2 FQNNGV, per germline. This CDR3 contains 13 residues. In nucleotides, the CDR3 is TGTGCCAGCGATGACAGGGGTGGCTATGGCTACACCTTC. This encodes CASDDRGGYGYTF.

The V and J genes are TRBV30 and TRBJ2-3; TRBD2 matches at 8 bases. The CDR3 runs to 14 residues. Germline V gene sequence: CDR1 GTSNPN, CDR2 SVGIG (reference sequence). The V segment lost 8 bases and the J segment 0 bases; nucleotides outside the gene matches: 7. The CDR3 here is CAGDSGASTDTQYF. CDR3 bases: TGTGCCGGGGATAGCGGGGCGAGCACAGATACGCAGTATTTT.

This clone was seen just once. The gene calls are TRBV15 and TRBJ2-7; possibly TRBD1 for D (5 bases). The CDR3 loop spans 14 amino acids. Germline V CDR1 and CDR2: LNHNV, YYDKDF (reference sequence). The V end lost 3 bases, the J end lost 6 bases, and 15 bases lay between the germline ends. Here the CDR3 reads CATSSHGQGGEQYV. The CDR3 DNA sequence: TGTGCCACCAGCAGCCACGGGCAGGGTGGCGAGCAGTACGTC.

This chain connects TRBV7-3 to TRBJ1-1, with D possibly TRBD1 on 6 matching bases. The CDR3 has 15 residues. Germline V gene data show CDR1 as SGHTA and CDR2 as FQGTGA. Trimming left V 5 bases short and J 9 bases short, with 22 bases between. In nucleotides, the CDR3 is TGTGCCAGCAGCCAAACGGGGGGGCTGCGGGGCCAAGCTTTCTTT. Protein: CASSQTGGLRGQAFF. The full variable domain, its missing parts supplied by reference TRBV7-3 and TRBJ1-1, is GAGVSQTPSNKVTEKGKYVELRCDPISGHTALYWYRQSLGQGPEFLIYFQGTGAADDSGLPNDRFFAVRPEGSVSTLKIQRTERGDSAVYLCASSQTGGLRGQAFFGQGTRLTVV.

The CDR3 coding sequence is TGCGCCAGCAGCGTTGGGGGGAATGAGCAGTTCTTC. It encodes CASSVGGNEQFF. The V and J genes are TRBV5-1 and TRBJ2-1; a possible D gene is TRBD2 (6 bases). The ends were cut back, 4 bases at V and 7 bases at J, with 9 bases in the middle. From germline, CDR1 is SGHRS and CDR2 YFSETQ. CDR3 length: 12 amino acids.

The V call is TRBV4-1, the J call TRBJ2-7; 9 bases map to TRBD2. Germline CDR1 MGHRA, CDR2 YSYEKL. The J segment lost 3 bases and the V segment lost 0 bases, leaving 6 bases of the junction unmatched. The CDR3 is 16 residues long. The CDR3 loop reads CASSQDIGGGVYEQYF. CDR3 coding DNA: TGCGCCAGCAGCCAAGATATCGGCGGGGGGGTCTACGAGCAGTACTTC.

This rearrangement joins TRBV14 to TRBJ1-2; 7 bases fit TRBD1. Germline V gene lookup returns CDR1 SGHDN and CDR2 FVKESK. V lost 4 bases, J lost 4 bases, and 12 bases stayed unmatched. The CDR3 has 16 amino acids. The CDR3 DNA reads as TGTGCCAGCAGCCGGGTGGACAGGCGGAATCTCTATGGCTACACCTTC. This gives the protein CASSRVDRRNLYGYTF.

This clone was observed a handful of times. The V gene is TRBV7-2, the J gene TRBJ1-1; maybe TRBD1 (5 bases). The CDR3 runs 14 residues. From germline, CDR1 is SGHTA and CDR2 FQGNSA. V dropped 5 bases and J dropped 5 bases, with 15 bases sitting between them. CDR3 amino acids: CASSLVIQGTEAFF. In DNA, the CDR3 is TGTGCCAGCAGCCTAGTAATCCAGGGAACTGAAGCTTTCTTT.

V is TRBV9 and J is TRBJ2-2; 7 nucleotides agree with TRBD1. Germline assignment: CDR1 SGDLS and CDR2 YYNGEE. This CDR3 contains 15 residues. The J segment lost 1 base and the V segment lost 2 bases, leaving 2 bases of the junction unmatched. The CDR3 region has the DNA TGTGCCAGCAGCGTGACAGGGAAGAACACCGGGGAGCTGTTTTTT. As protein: CASSVTGKNTGELFF.

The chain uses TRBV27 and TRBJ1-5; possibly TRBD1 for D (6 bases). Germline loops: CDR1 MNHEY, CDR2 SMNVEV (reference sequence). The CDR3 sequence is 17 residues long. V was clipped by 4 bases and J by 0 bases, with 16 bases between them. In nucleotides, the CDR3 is TGTGCCAGCAGTTCCCTCAGGGGCGGGAATAGCAATCAGCCCCAGCATTTT. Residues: CASSSLRGGNSNQPQHF.

CDR3 loop: CASSLMGGAGELFF. CDR3 sequence (DNA): TGTGCCAGCAGCTTAATGGGGGGGGCCGGGGAGCTGTTTTTT. The rearrangement joins TRBV11-2 to TRBJ2-2, with 7 bases matching TRBD2. The germline gives CDR1 SGHAT, CDR2 FQNNGV. Trimming removed 2 bases from V and 6 bases from J; junction bases left unmatched: 3. This CDR3 region has 14 residues.

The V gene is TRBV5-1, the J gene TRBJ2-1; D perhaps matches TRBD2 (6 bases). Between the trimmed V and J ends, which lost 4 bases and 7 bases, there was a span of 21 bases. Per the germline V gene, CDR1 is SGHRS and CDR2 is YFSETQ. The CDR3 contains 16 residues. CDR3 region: CASSIPTRDLGNEQFF. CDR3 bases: TGCGCCAGCAGCATACCAACCAGGGACTTAGGGAATGAGCAGTTCTTC. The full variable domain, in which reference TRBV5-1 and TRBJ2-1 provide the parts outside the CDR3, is KAGVTQTPRYLIKTRGQQVTLSCSPISGHRSVSWYQQTPGQGLQFLFEYFSETQRNKGNFPGRFSGRQFSNSRSEMNVSTLELGDSALYLCASSIPTRDLGNEQFFGPGTRLTVL.

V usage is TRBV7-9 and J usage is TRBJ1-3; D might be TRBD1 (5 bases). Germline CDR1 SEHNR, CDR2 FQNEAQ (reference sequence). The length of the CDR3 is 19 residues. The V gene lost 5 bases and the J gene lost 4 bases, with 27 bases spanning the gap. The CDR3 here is CASSHSGTDKPRKGNTIYF. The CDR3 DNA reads TGTGCCAGCAGCCATTCCGGGACGGATAAACCCCGTAAGGGAAACACCATATATTTT.

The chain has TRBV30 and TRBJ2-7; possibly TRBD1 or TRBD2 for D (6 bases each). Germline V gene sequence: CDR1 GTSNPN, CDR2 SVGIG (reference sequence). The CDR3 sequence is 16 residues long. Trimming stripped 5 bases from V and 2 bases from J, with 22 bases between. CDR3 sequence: CAWDRRGVAGPYEQYV. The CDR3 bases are TGTGCCTGGGACAGGAGGGGAGTAGCAGGGCCCTACGAGCAGTACGTC.